This T cell receptor beta chain was sequenced for a study of cytomegalovirus exposure and HLA in healthy donors. About the research overall: The Caucasian-associated ancestry cluster held over 65% of 398 genotyped donors. Study conclusions and caveats: Analysis performed later found under 20,000 TCR beta sequences associated with HLA alleles at 0.05 false discovery rate. Common viral pathogens (according to a later analysis) appeared linked to several of the most significant clusters. Later on, analysis showed that most CMV-associated TCR beta chains appeared to be HLA-restricted.

PCR used 60 Vbeta primers and 13 Jbeta primers. The method was immunoSEQ multiplex PCR; TCRdb's version includes in-frame clones alone and lacks a portion of them. This sample has roughly 190,000 clones, with roughly 12% found just once. Comments on this clone: What it recognizes is unknown.

CDR1 and CDR2 (germline): LNHDA, SQIVND (reference sequence). Trimming removed 9 bases at V and 3 bases at J, with 18 bases between. CDR3 length: 15 amino acids. Sample: PBMCs. The rearrangement joins TRBV19 to TRBJ1-5, with D possibly TRBD1 on 6 matching bases. The receptor comes from a man aged 50-60 years in good health and CMV-seropositive. Here the CDR3 DNA reads TGTGCCAGCCAAGAAAGGGGGGGGTCCAATCAGCCCCAGCATTTT. Protein: CASQERGGSNQPQHF.